These 7 T cell receptor beta chains came from one sample sequenced in a study of regulatory T cells in long-lasting Graves disease. The time point here: persistent/refractory GD, antithyroid drugs over 5 years with positive TRAb. There was RNA extracted from PBMCs, and the TCR library was made from it. Libraries of TCR beta came from iRepertoire HTBI primers plus Arm-PCR of CDR3 regions. TCRdb independently ran MiXCR on the multiplex PCR reads; one entry per CDR3 protein. The data show approximately 400,000 distinct CDR3 sequences, 20% to 25% seen once. Here the sequenced sample was peripheral blood mononuclear cells (PBMCs), taken when the disease was refractory, from a patient treated with antithyroid drugs. These receptors all stem from a female donor with Graves disease.

The gene calls are TRBV24-1 and TRBJ2-2, with D maybe TRBD1 (5 bases). Trimming stripped 10 bases from V and 4 bases from J, with 9 bases between. From germline, CDR1 is KGHDR and CDR2 SFDVKD. The CDR3 has 12 residues. CDR3 in DNA: TGTGCCACTGCAGGGTTCACCGGGGAGCTGTTTTTT. This codes for CATAGFTGELFF.

In nucleotides, the CDR3 is TGTGCCAGCAGCCCGGACAGCGAGACCTACGAGCAGTACTTC. Translating it yields CASSPDSETYEQYF. The chain carries TRBV5-5 and TRBJ2-7; tentatively, D is TRBD1 (6 bases). The V gene lost 4 bases and the J gene lost 2 bases, with 13 bases spanning the gap. The CDR3 has 14 amino acids. Germline CDR1 reads SGHKS; CDR2 reads YYEKEE (reference sequence).

The V and J genes are TRBV20-1 and TRBJ2-2; tentatively, D is TRBD2 (6 bases). The CDR3 loop spans 15 amino acids. Germline CDR1 is DFQATT and CDR2 is SNEGSKA (reference sequence). With 0 bases removed from V and 4 bases from J, the gap between germline ends came to 12 bases. The CDR3 DNA reads as TGCAGTGCTAGAGATTACAGGACTACCACCGGGGAGCTGTTTTTT. Its translation: CSARDYRTTTGELFF.

This chain links TRBV7-9 with TRBJ2-2; D might be TRBD2 (6 bases). V lost 5 bases to trimming and J lost 4 bases, with 23 bases between them. The CDR3 runs 18 residues. The germline gives CDR1 SEHNR, CDR2 FQNEAQ (reference sequence). This CDR3 reads CASSVVASDIGGTGELFF. CDR3 nucleotide sequence: TGTGCCAGCAGCGTAGTGGCTAGCGACATAGGCGGCACCGGGGAGCTGTTTTTT.

This clonotype appeared a few times. This chain uses TRBV3-1 with TRBJ2-7, with 10 bases fitting TRBD2. Looked up from germline, CDR1 is LGHDT and CDR2 is YNNKEL (reference sequence). V lost 0 bases, J lost 6 bases, and 8 bases stayed unmatched. This CDR3 contains 16 residues. The CDR3 loop reads CASSQERSGRAIEQYF. DNA of the CDR3: TGTGCCAGCAGCCAAGAAAGAAGCGGGAGGGCGATCGAGCAGTACTTC.

This clonotype was picked up many times. This chain joins TRBV28 and TRBJ1-1; D gene uncertain. V shed 1 base and J shed 5 bases, with 11 bases lying between them. The CDR3 totals 14 residues. CDR1 and CDR2 (germline): MDHEN, SYDVKM. DNA of the CDR3: TGTGCCAGCAGTTTATTAGCTCTGGGGACTGAAGCTTTCTTT. Residues: CASSLLALGTEAFF.

This clonotype was seen at least ten times. The rearrangement links TRBV29-1 to TRBJ1-2, with 7 bases aligning to TRBD1. CDR1 and CDR2 from the germline V gene are SQVTM and ANQGSEA. This CDR3 region has 15 residues. Unmatched junction bases numbered 11, after V lost 2 bases and J lost 5 bases. The CDR3 region is CSVELRDRGFYGYTF. CDR3 nucleotide sequence: TGCAGCGTTGAACTCCGGGACAGAGGTTTTTATGGCTACACCTTC.